This TCR beta chain was observed in a study of kidney transplant recipient with SARS-CoV-2 infection. Germline assignment: CDR1 LGHDT and CDR2 YNNKEL (reference sequence). The ends lost 7 bases at V and 4 bases at J; junction bases unmatched: 12. CDR3 length equals 15 residues. This clonotype has only a few counts. TCRdb called the reads again in MiXCR, with one record for every CDR3 protein. Of 200,000 to 300,000 distinct CDR3 sequences in the sample, 25% to 35% are singletons; the top ten hold under 9.5%. V is TRBV3-1 and J is TRBJ1-2; TRBD1 aligns across 7 bases. The sample consisted of a blood sample, taken at baseline and on roughly day 120 from a kidney transplant recipient. The clonotype comes from a male patient younger than 45 who had COVID-19 and was a kidney transplant recipient. Some T cells may arise from the graft donor. In nucleotides, the CDR3 is TGTGCCAGCACCCCAAGGGAGGACAGGAGCTATGGCTACACCTTC. Amino acids: CASTPREDRSYGYTF.